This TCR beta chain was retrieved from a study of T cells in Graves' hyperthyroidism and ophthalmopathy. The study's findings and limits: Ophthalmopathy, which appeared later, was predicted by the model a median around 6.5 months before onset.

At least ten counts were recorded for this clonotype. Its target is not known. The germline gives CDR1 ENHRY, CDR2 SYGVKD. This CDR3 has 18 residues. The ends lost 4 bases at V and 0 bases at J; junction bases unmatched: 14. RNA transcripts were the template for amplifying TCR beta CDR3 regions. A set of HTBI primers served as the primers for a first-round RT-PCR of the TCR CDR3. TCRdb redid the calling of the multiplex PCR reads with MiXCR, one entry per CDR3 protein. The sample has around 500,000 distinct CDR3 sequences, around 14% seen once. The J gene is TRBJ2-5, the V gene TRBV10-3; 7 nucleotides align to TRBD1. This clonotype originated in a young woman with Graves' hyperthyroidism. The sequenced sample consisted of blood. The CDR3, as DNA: TGTGCCATCAGTGTTCATCTCCCGGGACAGACGGACCAAGAGACCCAGTACTTC. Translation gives CAISVHLPGQTDQETQYF.